This T cell receptor (beta chain) was recorded in a study of T-cell reconstitution after alpha-beta-depleted transplantation in children. The CDR3 contains 15 residues. CDR1 is SGHTS and CDR2 is YDEGEE in the germline V gene. General observations from the study: About two months after transplant, alpha-beta T cells reportedly came from several hundred expanded graft clones. Surviving recipient T cells and intrathymic progenitors accounted for some patients' high TCRbeta diversity at day 60. After one year, T-cell counts and TCRbeta diversity mostly came from new T cells.

For this clonotype: Its antigen is undetermined. Relative to the germline gene, one junction end is altered; a read error may explain this.

Unique molecular identifiers were used in preparing the TCRbeta library. A single record per CDR3 protein comes from TCRdb applying MiXCR to the PCR reads. The sample has over 90,000 distinct CDR3 sequences; roughly 7.2% are singletons. The source material was PBMCs, sampled before TCRalphabeta/CD19-depleted stem cell transplant. V is TRBV5-8 and J is TRBJ1-2; a weak D match, TRBD1 (6 bases). The TCR was taken from a boy younger than 10 with acute lymphoblastic leukemia, due to receive a stem cell transplant. Written as DNA, the CDR3 is TGTGTCAGCAGCTTGGCACCAGGGGATTACTATGGCTACACCTTC. This codes for CVSSLAPGDYYGYTF.